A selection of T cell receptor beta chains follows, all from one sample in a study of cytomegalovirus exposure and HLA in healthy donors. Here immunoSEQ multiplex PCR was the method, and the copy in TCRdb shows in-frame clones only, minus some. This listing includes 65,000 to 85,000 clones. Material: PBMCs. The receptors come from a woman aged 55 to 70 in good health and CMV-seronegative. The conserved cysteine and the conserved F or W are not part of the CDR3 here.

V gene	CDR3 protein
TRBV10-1	ASSRGQGSYNEQF
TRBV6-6	ASGGTRQETQY
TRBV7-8	ASSLDRGRQPQH
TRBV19	ASSIGLGQGVYEQY
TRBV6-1	ASSEWTSGTNEQF
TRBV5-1	ASSLAGQDQPQH
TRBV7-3	ASSLIRDRLYEQY
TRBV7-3	ASSSSEYNEQF
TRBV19	ASSISPRPGTLYEQY
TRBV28	ASSLEGGYGYT
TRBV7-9	ASSLPGQTTGELF
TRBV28	ASSLGRGNSPLH
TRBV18	ASSQQGYGELF
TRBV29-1	SVGESDYGCT
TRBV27	ASSFEGLAGVTYNEQF
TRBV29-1	SVEGTSGRNEQY
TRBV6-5	ASSLKGGGLTEAF
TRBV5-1	ASSLLGGQNTGELF
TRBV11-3	ASSFGGDYQEQY
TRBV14	ASSQRTVTRTDTQY
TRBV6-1	ASSDPGQSQGVNEQF
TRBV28	ASSFQDRGQAGELF
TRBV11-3	ASSRSFTGGSPYNEQF
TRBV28	ASTVGTLSETQY
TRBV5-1	ASSLVPGLRGDNEQF
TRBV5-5	ASRGTGQGTEAF
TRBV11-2	ASSLGPAPQETQY
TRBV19	ASSTAGTSGRETQY
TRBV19	ASSIAGGADTQY
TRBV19	ASSLGLRGGSSYNEQF
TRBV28	ATDSHQRETQY
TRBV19	ASSIGAVSGYGYT
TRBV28	ASSFKRDYEQY
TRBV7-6	ASSLWGQATYNEQF
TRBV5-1	ASSLEGASGNTIY
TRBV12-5	ASGRGGPDTQY
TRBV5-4	ASSFWTLKETQY
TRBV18	ASSPSGTEAGMY
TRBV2	ASRGITGPSTGELF